The text below deals with one T cell receptor (beta chain). Its antigen is unidentified. Generated by immunoSEQ multiplex PCR, the TCRdb table keeps only in-frame clones and is missing some. Of 150,000 to 180,000 clones listed, under 95% are singletons. This CDR3 has 12 amino acids. Germline V gene sequence: CDR1 MNHEY, CDR2 SVGAGI. Deletions cut 6 bases from V and 4 bases from J, with 9 bases between. The data belong to a study of T cell responses to AZD1222 COVID-19 vaccine. Study-level points and caveats: Mapped onto spike, vaccine-associated CD4 TCRs spanned it and were dominant at 160-218 and 743-854. Baseline testing showed seropositivity in only a handful of AZD1222 recipients. Following two doses of AZD1222, Spike-specific TCR breadth and depth rose.

V is TRBV6-5 and J is TRBJ1-2; D not certain. This specimen was peripheral blood, taken on day 0 of AZD1222 vaccination. The sequence came from an adult in good health. CDR3 protein: CASREAIYGYTF. The CDR3 region has the DNA TGTGCCAGCAGGGAGGCTATCTATGGCTACACCTTC.